This T cell receptor (beta chain) was recovered during a study of cytomegalovirus exposure and HLA in healthy donors. General study results and limits: One later analysis, an examination of the approximately 120 validation repertoires, found that first-cohort TCR clusters tended to co-occur in them.

Germline assignment: CDR1 SGHDT and CDR2 YYEEEE. CDR3 length: 17 residues. With 0 bases removed from V and 2 bases from J, the gap between germline ends came to 15 bases. Remarks on this clone: The target antigen is unknown.

Clones were read by immunoSEQ multiplex PCR, and TCRdb kept only the in-frame ones, dropping some. Found here are about 88,000 clones, 84% of them singletons; the top ten hold 9.5% to 13%. This receptor was obtained from a woman between 18 and 29 years old in good health and CMV-seropositive. The genes are TRBV5-6 and TRBJ2-1, with D maybe TRBD1 (5 bases). Sequencing was carried out using PBMCs. The CDR3 region has the DNA TGTGCCAGCAGCTTGGGGTATGGGGCAGAGACCTACAATGAGCAGTTCTTC. This gives the protein CASSLGYGAETYNEQFF.